The 18 T cell receptor beta chains in this list originate from one sample, sequenced in a study of blood T cell repertoires in COVID-19. Profiled with immunoSEQ multiplex PCR; TCRdb holds only in-frame clones, not every one. The table shows 40,000 to 60,000 clones, with around 85% occurring only once. Sequenced input: peripheral blood. The source of these receptors is a man aged 50 or older with active COVID-19.

The chain couples TRBV7-9 to TRBJ2-7, with 7 bases fitting TRBD2. From germline, CDR1 is SEHNR and CDR2 FQNEAQ (reference sequence). V was clipped by 3 bases and J by 7 bases; unmatched bases: 9. The CDR3 has 14 residues. For the CDR3, the DNA is TGTGCCAGCAGCTTGGTGGGGGGGACTTGGGAGCAGTACTTC. Encoded protein: CASSLVGGTWEQYF. Based on the CDR3 plus reference TRBV7-9 and TRBJ2-7, the full variable domain is DTGVSQNPRHKITKRGQNVTFRCDPISEHNRLYWYRQTLGQGPEFLTYFQNEAQLEKSRLLSDRFSAERPKGSFSTLEIQRTEQGDSAMYLCASSLVGGTWEQYFGPGTRLTVT.

This sequence joins TRBV7-7 and TRBJ2-7; TRBD2 is a possible D gene (6 bases). In germline, CDR1 is SSHAT, CDR2 FNYEAQ (reference sequence). V was trimmed by 0 bases and J by 3 bases, leaving 6 bases between them. This CDR3 has 13 amino acids. CDR3 amino acids: CASSLAGGYEQYF. The CDR3 DNA reads as TGTGCCAGCAGCTTAGCGGGGGGCTACGAGCAGTACTTC.

The chain recombines TRBV6-5 with TRBJ2-1; D perhaps matches TRBD1 (6 bases). Germline lookup yields CDR1 MNHEY and CDR2 SVGAGI. Deletions cut 10 bases from V and 7 bases from J, with 17 bases between. The length of the CDR3 is 13 residues. The CDR3, as DNA: TGTGCCATCGTGAACAGGGCCCCGAATGAGCAGTTCTTC. This gives the protein CAIVNRAPNEQFF.

This chain connects TRBV10-1 to TRBJ2-5; TRBD1 matches at 8 bases. Per the germline V gene, CDR1 is WNHNN and CDR2 is SYGVQD (reference sequence). With V trimmed by 2 bases and J by 4 bases, 6 bases remained unmatched. The CDR3 covers 15 residues. The CDR3 loop is CASSEGQGEGETQYF. Written as DNA, the CDR3 is TGCGCCAGCAGTGAGGGACAGGGAGAGGGAGAGACCCAGTACTTC.

The rearrangement uses TRBV7-2 and TRBJ2-3, with 10 nucleotides matching TRBD2. V dropped 4 bases and J dropped 2; count of bases not matched to a gene: 6. CDR1 and CDR2 (germline): SGHTA, FQGNSA. CDR3 length equals 16 residues. The CDR3 bases are TGTGCCAGCAGCTCCCTAGCGGGGGCCCTCACAGATACGCAGTATTTT. This encodes CASSSLAGALTDTQYF.

This clone was seen a few times. This rearrangement joins TRBV27 to TRBJ2-2; possibly TRBD2 for D (7 bases). V was shortened by 5 bases and J by 7 bases, with 17 bases between the two germline ends. In germline, CDR1 is MNHEY, CDR2 SMNVEV (reference sequence). This CDR3 comprises 15 residues. The CDR3 here is CASSRNGGQGGELFF. CDR3 coding DNA: TGTGCCAGCAGTCGCAACGGGGGGCAGGGCGGGGAGCTGTTTTTT.

The chain recombines TRBV6-6 with TRBJ1-1; 9 bases agree with TRBD1. V shed 5 bases and J 7 bases; nucleotides not matched to a gene: 5. CDR1 MNHNY and CDR2 SVGAGI come from the germline V gene (reference sequence). The CDR3 totals 13 residues. CDR3 sequence reads: CASSDRGVGEAFF. CDR3 bases: TGTGCCAGCAGTGACAGGGGGGTCGGTGAAGCTTTCTTT.

This rearrangement joins TRBV7-9 to TRBJ1-1; 8 nucleotides align to TRBD1. With 5 bases clipped from V and 5 bases from J, the junction kept 13 bases outside the gene matches. From germline, CDR1 is SEHNR and CDR2 FQNEAQ (reference sequence). The CDR3 is 16 residues long. CDR3 protein: CASSPGQGGASTEAFF. The CDR3 DNA reads as TGTGCCAGCAGCCCCGGACAGGGAGGAGCGAGTACTGAAGCTTTCTTT.

In this sample, this clone turned up a few times. V is TRBV5-8 and J is TRBJ1-1; D might be TRBD1 (5 bases). Per germline, CDR1 SGHTS and CDR2 YDEGEE. The CDR3 totals 13 residues. Between the trimmed V and J ends, which lost 6 bases and 5 bases, there was a span of 14 bases. CDR3 loop: CASKTDGWTEAFF. The CDR3, as DNA: TGTGCCAGCAAGACAGATGGTTGGACTGAAGCTTTCTTT.

The chain carries TRBV3-1 (or the pseudogene TRBV3-2) and TRBJ2-3, with D perhaps matching TRBD1 (6 bases). This CDR3 region has 13 residues. The ends were cut back, 4 bases at V and 3 bases at J, with 8 bases in the middle. Looked up from germline, CDR1 is LGHDT and CDR2 is YNNKEL (reference sequence). CDR3 bases: TGTGCCAGCAGCCGAAGGGGGACAGATACGCAGTATTTT. It codes for CASSRRGTDTQYF.

This clone turned up a few times. The CDR3 is CASTTGDEQYF. CDR3 sequence (DNA): TGCGCCAGCACCACAGGGGACGAGCAGTACTTC. The chain uses TRBV5-1 and TRBJ2-7; 7 bases agree with TRBD1. Germline-derived CDR1 and CDR2 are SGHRS and YFSETQ. The CDR3 totals 11 residues. V gave up 6 bases and J gave up 5 bases; unmatched junction bases: 2.

V is TRBV9 and J is TRBJ1-4, with TRBD1 matching 7 bases. The CDR3 has 15 residues. Losses at the gene ends were 3 bases for V and 4 bases for J; bases not matched to a gene: 6. In germline, CDR1 is SGDLS, CDR2 YYNGEE. The CDR3 loop is CASSGMTGNNEKLFF. CDR3 nucleotide sequence: TGTGCCAGCAGCGGGATGACAGGGAATAATGAAAAACTGTTTTTT.

The chain links TRBV10-2 to TRBJ2-1; 14 nucleotides line up with TRBD2. V shed 7 bases and J 8 bases; nucleotides not matched to a gene: 13. Per the germline V gene, CDR1 is WSHSY and CDR2 is SAAADI. The CDR3 extends over 17 amino acids. CDR3 loop: CASTPGLAGAPRYEQFF. CDR3 sequence (DNA): TGCGCCAGCACCCCGGGACTAGCGGGGGCCCCCCGCTATGAGCAGTTCTTC.

The chain is built from TRBV2 and TRBJ2-7; TRBD1 is a possible D gene (6 bases). The V end was cut by 10 bases, the J end by 4 bases, with 32 bases between. CDR3 size: 18 residues. Germline V gives CDR1 SNHLY, CDR2 FYNNEI. The CDR3 reads CATLTVAPINRELYEQYF. The CDR3 DNA is TGTGCCACCCTTACCGTGGCGCCCATAAACAGGGAGCTTTACGAGCAGTACTTC.

As DNA, the CDR3 is TGCGCCAGTAGGGGGTCGGGAAATAACTATGGCTACACCTTC. This codes for CASRGSGNNYGYTF. The chain has TRBV5-1 and TRBJ1-2; weak D call: TRBD1 (6 bases). This CDR3 is 14 amino acids long. Trimming removed 8 bases from V and 1 base from J, with 15 bases in between. Germline-derived CDR1 and CDR2 are SGHRS and YFSETQ. The full variable domain, completed using reference TRBV5-1 and TRBJ1-2, is KAGVTQTPRYLIKTRGQQVTLSCSPISGHRSVSWYQQTPGQGLQFLFEYFSETQRNKGNFPGRFSGRQFSNSRSEMNVSTLELGDSALYLCASRGSGNNYGYTFGSGTRLTVV.

The chain links TRBV15 to TRBJ1-3; weak D call: TRBD1 (5 bases). Trimming took 5 bases from V and 2 from J, leaving 13 bases between them. Germline V gene data show CDR1 as LNHNV and CDR2 as YYDKDF (reference sequence). This CDR3 region has 15 residues. This chain's CDR3 is CATSLFQGAGNTIYF. CDR3 nucleotides: TGTGCCACCAGCCTATTTCAAGGGGCTGGAAACACCATATATTTT.

The chain employs TRBV20-1 and TRBJ2-3; no clear D gene. Looked up from germline, CDR1 is DFQATT and CDR2 is SNEGSKA (reference sequence). The CDR3 sequence is 11 residues long. V was clipped by 3 bases and J by 8 bases, with 9 bases between them. CDR3: CSASHSLTQYF. CDR3 coding DNA: TGCAGTGCTAGCCATAGCCTTACGCAGTATTTT.

This rearrangement joins TRBV4-3 to TRBJ2-2; D unresolved. V lost 5 bases, J lost 2 bases, and 6 bases lay in between. The CDR3 consists of 13 residues. Per germline, CDR1 LGHNA and CDR2 YSLEER. The CDR3 sequence is CASSSRNTGELFF. The DNA of the CDR3 is TGCGCCAGCAGCTCTAGAAACACCGGGGAGCTGTTTTTT.